This entry lists 21 T cell receptor beta chains sequenced from one sample in a study of blood T cells in healthy people across ages. Then a second PCR, running roughly 7 to 11 cycles, was carried out with a sample-barcoded 5' primer and a J-beta primer mix. TCRdb called the 5' RACE reads again in MiXCR, with one record for every CDR3 protein. The top ten clones hold 0.65% to 0.75% of a sample with around 1,000,000 distinct CDR3 sequences, about 25% of them seen once. These same records also appear under a second study, on T cells of mothers and their children.

What was sequenced was blood. All receptors come from a girl aged 2 to 10 in good health.

This clonotype appeared a few times. V gene TRBV3-1 combines with J gene TRBJ2-7; tentatively, D is TRBD2 (5 bases). The germline V gene encodes CDR1 LGHDT and CDR2 YNNKEL (reference sequence). V was shortened by 2 bases and J by 6 bases, with 11 bases between the two germline ends. This CDR3 has 13 amino acids. As DNA, the CDR3 is TGTGCCAGCAGCCAAATCGGACTGGGCGAGCAGTACTTC. This encodes CASSQIGLGEQYF.

CDR3 nucleotides: TGTGCCAGCAGTTACAGCGGCAGCGGGGAGCTGTTTTTT. This codes for CASSYSGSGELFF. The chain couples TRBV6-5 to TRBJ2-2, with D perhaps TRBD2 (5 bases). The CDR3 length is 13 residues. V lost 2 bases, J lost 7 bases, and 8 bases lay in between. Germline V lookup: CDR1 MNHEY, CDR2 SVGAGI.

The V and J genes are TRBV20-1 and TRBJ2-5; the D gene is possibly TRBD2 (6 bases). CDR1 DFQATT and CDR2 SNEGSKA come from the germline V gene (reference sequence). The V end lost 0 bases, the J end lost 4 bases, and 12 bases lay between the germline ends. The CDR3 has 14 amino acids. The CDR3 DNA reads TGCAGTGCTAGAGATCTTATGGGACTAGAGACCCAGTACTTC. It is translated as CSARDLMGLETQYF.

This clonotype has only a few counts. The genes are TRBV7-3 and TRBJ2-7, with TRBD1 matching 10 bases. Germline CDR1 is SGHTA and CDR2 is FQGTGA. CDR3 length: 12 residues. J lost 5 bases, V lost 10 bases, and 5 bases had no gene match. The CDR3 sequence: CAMGDRGHEQYF. The CDR3 nucleotides are TGTGCCATGGGGGACAGGGGCCACGAGCAGTACTTC. Together with reference TRBV7-3 and TRBJ2-7, the CDR3 gives the full variable domain: GAGVSQTPSNKVTEKGKYVELRCDPISGHTALYWYRQSLGQGPEFLIYFQGTGAADDSGLPNDRFFAVRPEGSVSTLKIQRTERGDSAVYLCAMGDRGHEQYFGPGTRLTVT.

This clonotype was detected only a few times. The rearrangement joins TRBV12-3 or TRBV12-4 to TRBJ2-1, with 14 bases aligning to TRBD2. Trimming took 4 bases from V and 10 from J; bases not matched to a gene: 12. CDR3 length: 17 residues. The CDR3 nucleotides are TGTGCCAGCAGTTCAACTATGGGGACTAGCGGGAGCCACGAGCAGTTCTTC. Protein: CASSSTMGTSGSHEQFF.

This clonotype was found a few times. The chain carries TRBV7-2 and TRBJ2-1; TRBD1 matches at 8 bases. V shed 3 bases and J 6 bases; nucleotides not matched to a gene: 4. This CDR3 has 14 amino acids. The V gene's germline CDR1 is SGHTA and CDR2 FQGNSA. The CDR3 nucleotides are TGTGCCAGCAGCTTTGGGACAGGCGCCAATGAGCAGTTCTTC. This translates into CASSFGTGANEQFF. Variable domain in full (rest from reference TRBV7-2 and TRBJ2-1): GAGVSQSPSNKVTEKGKDVELRCDPISGHTALYWYRQSLGQGLEFLIYFQGNSAPDKSGLPSDRFSAERTGGSVSTLTIQRTQQEDSAVYLCASSFGTGANEQFFGPGTRLTVL.

The chain employs TRBV7-3 and TRBJ2-1, with a possible D match to TRBD2 (5 bases). V shed 4 bases and J shed 2 bases, with 12 bases lying between them. This CDR3 has 15 amino acids. Germline-derived CDR1 and CDR2 are SGHTA and FQGTGA. The CDR3 DNA sequence: TGTGCCAGCAGCTATGATAGCGCAACCTACAATGAGCAGTTCTTC. Its translation: CASSYDSATYNEQFF.

The chain links TRBV6-6 to TRBJ2-5; TRBD2 matches 7 bases. Near its end, the DNA agrees better with TRBJ2-1, so the J call may be wrong. This CDR3 contains 15 residues. Germline V gene lookup returns CDR1 MNHNY and CDR2 SVGAGI (reference sequence). CDR3 loop: CASSYPGTNVDEQFF. DNA for the CDR3: TGTGCCAGCAGTTACCCCGGGACTAACGTGGATGAGCAGTTCTTC.

This clonotype was detected a few times. This chain connects TRBV5-6 to TRBJ2-1, with D perhaps given as TRBD1 or TRBD2 (5 bases each). Trimming pared 6 bases from V and 8 bases from J, leaving 18 bases between. Germline values: CDR1 SGHDT, CDR2 YYEEEE. This CDR3 is 14 amino acids long. Here the CDR3 reads CASNPGRRLDEQFF. The CDR3 nucleotides are TGTGCCAGCAACCCGGGACGGAGGCTCGATGAGCAGTTCTTC.

In DNA, the CDR3 is TGTGCCAGCTCACCGACTAGCGGGGACTTCGGTGAGCAGTTCTTC. Translating gives CASSPTSGDFGEQFF. This chain connects TRBV18 to TRBJ2-5, with 11 bases matching TRBD2. The J call is uncertain, as TRBJ2-1 better fits the DNA end. The CDR3 length is 15 residues. Germline values: CDR1 KGHSH, CDR2 LQKENI.

V and J are TRBV20-1 and TRBJ2-1, with TRBD2 matching 16 bases. In germline, CDR1 is DFQATT, CDR2 SNEGSKA (reference sequence). The ends lost 2 bases at V and 7 bases at J; junction bases unmatched: 2. The CDR3 contains 15 residues. CDR3 coding DNA: TGCAGTGCTAGACCGGGACTAGCGGGAGGGAATGAGCAGTTCTTC. Translation: CSARPGLAGGNEQFF.

This chain links TRBV20-1 with TRBJ2-3; D call uncertain. The V gene lost 0 bases and the J gene lost 2 bases, with 15 bases spanning the gap. The CDR3 spans 16 residues. Germline lookup yields CDR1 DFQATT and CDR2 SNEGSKA (reference sequence). The CDR3 coding sequence is TGCAGTGCTAGAGATCTATTTCGTGGGTCCACAGATACGCAGTATTTT. It is translated as CSARDLFRGSTDTQYF.

This clonotype was seen a few times. This sequence joins TRBV7-2 and TRBJ2-5; 8 bases fit TRBD2. The J call may be mistaken, given a closer DNA end match to TRBJ2-7. Germline V gene sequence: CDR1 SGHTA, CDR2 FQGNSA. The length of the CDR3 is 15 residues. The CDR3 DNA follows: TGTGCCAGCAGCTTAAATGGAGCGGGAGCTCACGAGCAGTACTTC. This gives the protein CASSLNGAGAHEQYF.

Turning to this clonotype: A read error may produce the germline difference seen at one junction end. V is TRBV5-6 and J is TRBJ2-5; D possibly corresponds to TRBD2 (6 bases). The better agreement between TRBJ2-1 and the DNA end casts doubt on the J call. There are 14 residues in the CDR3. Germline values: CDR1 SGHDT, CDR2 YYEEEE. The CDR3 loop reads CVSSSSPRDYEQFF. DNA of the CDR3: TGTGTCAGCAGCTCCTCCCCCCGGGACTATGAGCAGTTCTTC.

This rearrangement joins TRBV20-1 to TRBJ1-1; 7 bases fit TRBD1. CDR1 is DFQATT and CDR2 is SNEGSKA in the germline V gene (reference sequence). This CDR3 spans 13 amino acids. The trim removed 6 bases at V and 3 bases at J, leaving 7 bases unmatched. CDR3 residues: CSAAGTAHTEAFF. The CDR3 DNA is TGCAGTGCGGCCGGGACAGCTCACACTGAAGCTTTCTTT.

In its sample, this clonotype was seen a few times. V is TRBV13 and J is TRBJ2-1, with D perhaps assigned TRBD1 or TRBD2 (5 bases each). This CDR3 is 15 amino acids long. The germline V gene has CDR1 PRHDT and CDR2 FYEKMQ (reference sequence). V lost 8 bases and J lost 4, with 18 bases in between. The CDR3 DNA reads as TGTGCCAGCTCATTAAGGGAGACAGCATACAATGAGCAGTTCTTC. Translation gives CASSLRETAYNEQFF.

CDR3 nucleotide sequence: TGTGCCACCAGTGACCCTACGGGACAGGGTTCGGGTGAGCAGTTCTTC. Protein: CATSDPTGQGSGEQFF. The chain employs TRBV24-1 and TRBJ2-1; 9 nucleotides agree with TRBD1. V lost 4 bases and J lost 9; bases outside the gene matches: 12. The CDR3 sequence is 16 residues long. Germline V gene data show CDR1 as KGHDR and CDR2 as SFDVKD.

The gene calls are TRBV2 and TRBJ2-5, with a tentative D call TRBD1 (6 bases). Germline-derived CDR1 and CDR2 are SNHLY and FYNNEI. CDR3 length equals 12 residues. The V end was cut by 11 bases, the J end by 5 bases, with 15 bases between. The CDR3 DNA follows: TGTGCCGGATCGGGACACGGGGAGACCCAGTACTTC. Translating gives CAGSGHGETQYF.

This chain uses TRBV4-2 with TRBJ2-5; 10 positions agree with TRBD1. CDR1 LGHNA and CDR2 YNFKEQ come from the germline V gene. V dropped 1 base and J dropped 4; count of bases not matched to a gene: 3. The CDR3 consists of 15 residues. CDR3 residues: CASSQGRDRGETQYF. CDR3 DNA: TGTGCCAGCAGCCAAGGCCGGGACAGGGGAGAGACCCAGTACTTC.

The chain links TRBV20-1 to TRBJ2-5; D is possibly TRBD2 (6 bases). V was cut by 6 bases and J by 2 bases, with 16 bases left in between. CDR3 size: 14 residues. The germline gives CDR1 DFQATT, CDR2 SNEGSKA (reference sequence). CDR3 nucleotides: TGCAGTGCCGGCCGACTAGAAAGACAAGAGACCCAGTACTTC. This gives the protein CSAGRLERQETQYF.

CDR3 sequence reads: CSVESARETQYF. The CDR3 bases are TGCAGCGTTGAATCTGCCCGAGAGACCCAGTACTTC. This chain connects TRBV29-1 to TRBJ2-5, with unresolved D. CDR1 is SQVTM and CDR2 is ANQGSEA in the germline V gene. Trimming stripped 2 bases from V and 4 bases from J, with 8 bases between. The CDR3 consists of 12 residues.